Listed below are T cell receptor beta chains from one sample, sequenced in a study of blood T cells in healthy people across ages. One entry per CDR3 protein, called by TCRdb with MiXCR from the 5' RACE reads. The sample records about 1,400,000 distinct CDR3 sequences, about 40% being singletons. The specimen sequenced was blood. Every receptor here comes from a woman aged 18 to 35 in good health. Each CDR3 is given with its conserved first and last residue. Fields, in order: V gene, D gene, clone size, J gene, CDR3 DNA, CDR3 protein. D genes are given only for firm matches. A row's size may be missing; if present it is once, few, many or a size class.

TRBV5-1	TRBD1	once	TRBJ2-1	TGCGCCAGCAGCTGGGACAGTATAGACAATGAGCAGTTCTTC	CASSWDSIDNEQFF
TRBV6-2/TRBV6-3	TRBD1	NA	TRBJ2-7	TGTGCCAGCAGTTACGCAACGGCACAGGGGCCTTCCTACGAGCAGTACTTC	CASSYATAQGPSYEQYF
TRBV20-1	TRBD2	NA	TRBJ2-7	TGCAGTGCTAGAGATGGGAGGGCCCCCTACGAGCAGTACTTC	CSARDGRAPYEQYF
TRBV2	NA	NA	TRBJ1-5	TGTGCCAGCAGTGCGCAGCAGGGATCCCAGCCCCAGCATTTT	CASSAQQGSQPQHF
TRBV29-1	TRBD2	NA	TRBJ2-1	TGCAGCGTTGAAGATCTGGGACTAGCGGACTCCTACAATGAGCAGTTCTTC	CSVEDLGLADSYNEQFF
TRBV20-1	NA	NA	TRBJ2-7	TGCAGTGCTAGTCTGGCTTTAGGCGAGCAGTACTTC	CSASLALGEQYF
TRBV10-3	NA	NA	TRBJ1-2	TGTGCCACACGACAGGACTATGGCTACACCTTC	CATRQDYGYTF
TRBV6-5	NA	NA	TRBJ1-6	TGTGCCATCAGGACGGTCAATTCCCCCCTCCACTTT	CAIRTVNSPLHF
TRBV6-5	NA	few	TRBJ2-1	TGTGCCAGCAGCCCCCCTTCGTATGAGCAGTTCTTC	CASSPPSYEQFF
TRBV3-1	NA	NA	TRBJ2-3	TGTGCCAGCAGACAGACTCACCTGTCCGCGACGCAGTATTTT	CASRQTHLSATQYF
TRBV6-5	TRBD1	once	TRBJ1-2	TGTGCCAGCAGTTACACGGACAGGAGCGGAAATGGCTACACCTTC	CASSYTDRSGNGYTF
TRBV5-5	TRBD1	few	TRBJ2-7	TGTGCCAGCGGTAACCGGGACAGGGGTATTTACGAGCAGTACTTC	CASGNRDRGIYEQYF
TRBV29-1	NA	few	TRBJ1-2	TGCAGCGTTGAAGGCGTGGTTGGAGGCACCTTC	CSVEGVVGGTF
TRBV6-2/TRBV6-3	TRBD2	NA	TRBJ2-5	TGTGCCGCAAAGCGGGGGCAAGAGACCCAGTACTTC	CAAKRGQETQYF
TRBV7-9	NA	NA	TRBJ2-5	TGTGCCAGCAGCTTAGGAGGGACCTACTTCGGGAATGAGCGGTACTTC	CASSLGGTYFGNERYF
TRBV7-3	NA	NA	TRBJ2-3	TGTGCCAGCAGTCCCTCTCCCGCAGATACGCAGTATTTT	CASSPSPADTQYF
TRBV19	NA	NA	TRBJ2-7	TGTGCCAGTAGTATAGGTAAGGGCGGACGTGCCTACGAGCAGTACTTC	CASSIGKGGRAYEQYF
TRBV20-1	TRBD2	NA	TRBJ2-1	TGCAGCAAACACTTACGGGGGGGCAATTGGTTGGATGAGCAGTTCTTC	CSKHLRGGNWLDEQFF
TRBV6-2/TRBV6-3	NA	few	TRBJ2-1	TGTGCCAGCAGCTGGGGGCCAAATGAGCAGTTCTTC	CASSWGPNEQFF
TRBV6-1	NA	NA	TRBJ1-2	TGTGCCAGCAGGAAGGGGCAAGGGAGTAACTATGGCTACACCTTC	CASRKGQGSNYGYTF
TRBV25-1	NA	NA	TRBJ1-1	TGTGCCAGCAGTGAAGGGAGTGGGGGGGGGCGAGGTGACACTGAAGCTTTCTTT	CASSEGSGGGRGDTEAFF
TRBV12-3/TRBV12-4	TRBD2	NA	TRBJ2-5	TGTGCCAGCAGTTTAACCCTAGCGGGGGACCAAGAGACCCAGTACTTC	CASSLTLAGDQETQYF
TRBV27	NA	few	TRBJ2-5	TGTGCCAGCAGTTGGGCCAGAAGGGGCCAAGAGACCCAGTACTTC	CASSWARRGQETQYF
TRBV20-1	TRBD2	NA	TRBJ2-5	TGCAGTGTAAGCGGGACTAGCGGGGGCCGCAATGAGCAGTACTTC	CSVSGTSGGRNEQYF
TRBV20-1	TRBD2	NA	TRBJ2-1	TGCAGTGCAACTAGCGGGAGGGCCTACAATGAGCAGTTCTTC	CSATSGRAYNEQFF
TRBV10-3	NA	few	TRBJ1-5	TGTGCCATCAGTGAGTCGAATACCCTCGATCAGCCCCAGCATTTT	CAISESNTLDQPQHF
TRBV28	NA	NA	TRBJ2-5	TGTGCCAGCAGTGCGGCGGAAGGGCAGTACTTC	CASSAAEGQYF
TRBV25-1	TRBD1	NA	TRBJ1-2	TGTGCCAGCAGTGGGTCCGGGACAGGGGCCTATGGCTACACCTTC	CASSGSGTGAYGYTF
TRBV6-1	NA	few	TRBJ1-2	TGTGCCAGCAGTGAATTATCGGATTATGGCTACACCTTC	CASSELSDYGYTF
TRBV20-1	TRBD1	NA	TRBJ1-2	TGCAGTGCCCCCGGACAGGGTGCAGTTGTGGATGGCTACACCTTC	CSAPGQGAVVDGYTF
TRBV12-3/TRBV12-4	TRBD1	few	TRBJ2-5	TGTGCCAGCAGGTCCGGGACAGGGGTACAAGAGACCCAGTACTTC	CASRSGTGVQETQYF
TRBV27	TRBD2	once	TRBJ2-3	TGTGCCAGCAGTTTATGGGCTAGCGGAATCACAGATACGCAGTATTTT	CASSLWASGITDTQYF